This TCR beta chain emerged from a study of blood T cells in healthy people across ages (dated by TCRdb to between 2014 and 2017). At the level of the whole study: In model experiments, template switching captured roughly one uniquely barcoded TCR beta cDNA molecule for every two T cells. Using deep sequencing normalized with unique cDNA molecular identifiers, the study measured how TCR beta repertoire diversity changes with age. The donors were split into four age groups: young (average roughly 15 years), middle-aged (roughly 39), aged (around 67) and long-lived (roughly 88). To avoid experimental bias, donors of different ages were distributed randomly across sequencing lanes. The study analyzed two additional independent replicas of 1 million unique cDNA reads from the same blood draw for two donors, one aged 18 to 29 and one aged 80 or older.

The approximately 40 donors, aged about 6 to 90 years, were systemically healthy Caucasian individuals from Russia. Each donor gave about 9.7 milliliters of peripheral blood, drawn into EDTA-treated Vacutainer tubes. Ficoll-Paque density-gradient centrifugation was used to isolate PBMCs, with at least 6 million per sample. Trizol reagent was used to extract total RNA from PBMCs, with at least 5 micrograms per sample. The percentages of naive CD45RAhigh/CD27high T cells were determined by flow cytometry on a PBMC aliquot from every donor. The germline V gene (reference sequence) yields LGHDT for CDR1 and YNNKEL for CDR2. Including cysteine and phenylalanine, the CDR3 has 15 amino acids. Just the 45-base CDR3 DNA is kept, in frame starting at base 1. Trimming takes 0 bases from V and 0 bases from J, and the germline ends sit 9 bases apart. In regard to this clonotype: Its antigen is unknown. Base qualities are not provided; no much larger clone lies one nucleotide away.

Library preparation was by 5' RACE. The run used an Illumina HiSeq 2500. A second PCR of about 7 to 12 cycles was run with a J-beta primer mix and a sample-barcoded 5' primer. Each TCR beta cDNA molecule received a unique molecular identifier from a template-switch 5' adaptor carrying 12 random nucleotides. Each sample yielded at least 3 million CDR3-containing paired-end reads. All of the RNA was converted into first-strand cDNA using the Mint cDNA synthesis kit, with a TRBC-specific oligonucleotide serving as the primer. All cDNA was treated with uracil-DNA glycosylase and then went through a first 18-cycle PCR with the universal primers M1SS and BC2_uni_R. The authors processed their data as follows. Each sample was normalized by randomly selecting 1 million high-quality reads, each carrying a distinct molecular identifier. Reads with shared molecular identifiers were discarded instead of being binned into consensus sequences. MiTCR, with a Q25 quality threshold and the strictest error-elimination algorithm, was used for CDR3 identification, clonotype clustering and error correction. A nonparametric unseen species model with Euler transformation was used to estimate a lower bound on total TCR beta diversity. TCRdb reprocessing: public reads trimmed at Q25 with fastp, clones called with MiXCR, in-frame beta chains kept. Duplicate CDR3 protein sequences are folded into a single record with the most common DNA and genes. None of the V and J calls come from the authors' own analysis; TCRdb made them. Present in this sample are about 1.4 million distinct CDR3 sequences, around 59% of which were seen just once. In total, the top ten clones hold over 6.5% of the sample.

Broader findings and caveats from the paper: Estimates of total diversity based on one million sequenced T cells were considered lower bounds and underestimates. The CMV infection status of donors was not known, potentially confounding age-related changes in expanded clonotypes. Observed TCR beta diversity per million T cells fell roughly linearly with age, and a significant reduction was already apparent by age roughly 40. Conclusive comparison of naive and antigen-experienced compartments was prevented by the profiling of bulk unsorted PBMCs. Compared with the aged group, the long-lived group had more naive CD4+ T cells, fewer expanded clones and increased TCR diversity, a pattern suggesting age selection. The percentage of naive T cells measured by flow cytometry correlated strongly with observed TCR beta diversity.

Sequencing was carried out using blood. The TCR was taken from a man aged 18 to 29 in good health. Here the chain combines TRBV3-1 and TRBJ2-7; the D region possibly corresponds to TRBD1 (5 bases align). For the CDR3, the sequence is CASSQDDTGSYEQYF. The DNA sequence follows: TGTGCCAGCAGCCAAGATGATACAGGCTCCTACGAGCAGTACTTC.